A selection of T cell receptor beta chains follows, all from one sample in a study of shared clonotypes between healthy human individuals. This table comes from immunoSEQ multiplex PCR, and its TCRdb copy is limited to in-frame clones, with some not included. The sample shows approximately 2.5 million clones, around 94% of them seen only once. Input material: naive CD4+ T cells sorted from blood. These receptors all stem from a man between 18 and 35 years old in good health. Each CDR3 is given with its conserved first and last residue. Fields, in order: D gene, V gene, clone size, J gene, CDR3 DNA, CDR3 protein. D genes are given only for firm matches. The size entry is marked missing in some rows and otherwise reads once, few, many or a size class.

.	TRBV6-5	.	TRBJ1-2	TGTGCCAGCAGTTACCGGAGCGCCTCTAACTATGGCTACACCTTC	CASSYRSASNYGYTF
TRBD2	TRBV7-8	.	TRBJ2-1	TGTGCCAGCAGCTTAGACGGCGGGAGGGTAAATGAGCAGTTCTTC	CASSLDGGRVNEQFF
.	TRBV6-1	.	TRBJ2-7	TGTGCCAGCAGCGGACAGCACCACTCCTACGAGCAGTACTTC	CASSGQHHSYEQYF
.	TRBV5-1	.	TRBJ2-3	TGCGCCAGCAGCGGTGGACGTGACCGGGGCACAGATACGCAGTATTTT	CASSGGRDRGTDTQYF
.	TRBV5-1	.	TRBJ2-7	TGCGCCAGCAGCTTGGGTCCCGGTTACTACGAGCAGTACTTC	CASSLGPGYYEQYF
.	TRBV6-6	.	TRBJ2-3	TGTGCCAGCGTAGGGGAGTTCACCTTCACAGATACGCAGTATTTT	CASVGEFTFTDTQYF
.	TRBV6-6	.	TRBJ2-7	TGTGCCAGCAGTCAGACCTCCTACGAGCAGTACTTC	CASSQTSYEQYF
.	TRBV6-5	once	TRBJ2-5	TGTGCCAGCAAGGATGGCTTTCAAGAGACCCAGTACTTC	CASKDGFQETQYF
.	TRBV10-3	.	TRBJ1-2	TGTGCCATCAGTGAATTGGGCGAAAGCTATGGCTACACCTTC	CAISELGESYGYTF
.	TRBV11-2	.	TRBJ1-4	TGTGCCAGCAGCTTAGCGGATGAAAAACTGTTTTTT	CASSLADEKLFF
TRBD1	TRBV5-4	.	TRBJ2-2	TGTGCCAGCAGCCGACAGGGGGCCCCTTCCACCGGGGAGCTGTTTTTT	CASSRQGAPSTGELFF
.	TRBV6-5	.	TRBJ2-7	TGTGCCAGCAGTTACGACGGGCAGGGAATGAACGAGCAGTACTTC	CASSYDGQGMNEQYF
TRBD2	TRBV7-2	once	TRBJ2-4	TGTGCCAGCAGCTCCGGGACTACGGGCCACATTCAGTACTTC	CASSSGTTGHIQYF
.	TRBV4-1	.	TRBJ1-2	TGCGCCAGCAGCCAAGGGGCAGGGGCAAAGAATGGCTACACCTTC	CASSQGAGAKNGYTF